This TCR beta chain is drawn from a study of blood T cell repertoires in COVID-19. Looking at the study overall: The study drew acute and convalescent COVID-19 samples from the United States, Italy and Spain. The analysed material was cDNA or gDNA that came from T cells, B-cell-depleted T cells, or PBMCs.

Original processing notes: Researchers report that nucleated cell counts were estimated from reference gene primer amplification. Repertoires were generated with immunoSEQ multiplex PCR, while TCRdb's copy carries only in-frame clones and drops some. V, J and clone size reflect that table, while D and trimming were determined from the DNA. Among about 270,000 clones listed, roughly 85% were seen once. Trimming took 5 bases from V and 2 from J; bases not matched to a gene: 7. The CDR3 sequence is 15 residues long. Germline V gene lookup returns CDR1 MDHEN and CDR2 SYDVKM. The sample comprised peripheral blood. This clonotype originated in a woman aged 18-30 years with acute or convalescent COVID-19. The chain has TRBV28 and TRBJ2-7; 9 bases agree with TRBD1. The CDR3 sequence: CASSGIGTGTYEQYF. In DNA form, the CDR3 reads TGTGCCAGCAGTGGAATCGGGACAGGGACCTACGAGCAGTACTTC.